This entry concerns a single TCR beta chain. The specificity of this receptor is unknown. It has no much larger one-base neighbor in the sample; base qualities were not kept. Single viable CD3+CD4+CD8-CD45RO+ cells were sorted as memory CD4+ T cells on a FACSAria II. CMV serostatus was determined with a Roche Elecsys assay detecting serum IgG against CMV pp150, pp28, p38 and p52. After thawing, total CD4+ T cells were enriched by positive selection with CD4 magnetic microbeads. The samples came from a different study that was designed specifically to examine the CD4+ T cell memory repertoire. Peripheral blood mononuclear cells were isolated and cryopreserved according to standard operating procedures, and serum was stored at -80 degrees C. The staining relied on CD3-PerCP (BW264/56), CD4-APC (RPA-T4), CD45RO-PE (UCHT1) and CD8-Pacific Orange (3B5) antibodies, and Sytox blue was used to exclude non-viable cells.

Genomic DNA was extracted from sorted cells with the Quick-DNA Microprep Kit. Amplification of TCRbeta DNA was done with the immunoSEQ hsTCRbeta kit, following the protocol from the manufacturer. TCRbeta libraries were sequenced on an Illumina MiSeq instrument. The authors' pipeline ran thus. Removing out-of-frame sequences left 2 million to 2.5 million distinct TCRbeta sequences, an average of roughly 63,000 per individual. Two values were used to score each individual: the count of about 150 previously reported CMV-associated TCRbeta sequences and the total count of productive distinct TCRbeta sequences. A beta-binomial model was reimplemented in Python, and scikit-learn random forests with default parameters were trained on US cohort data. On the Belgian cohort, classifier performance was reported as the median AUC, along with percentile confidence intervals, across 10,000 bootstrap iterations. Imported from immuneACCESS, the table was reduced by TCRdb to in-frame sequences with V and J called. These copies leave out some clones; in studies compared against another copy, an unresolved V gene accounts for under half, and the cause of the remainder is not known. D and trimming were read from the DNA, whereas the V and J calls and clone size are those reported in that table. The sample table holds approximately 65,000 clones, of which 75% to 80% were seen once. About 1% of the sample goes to the ten largest clones.

This entry is derived from a study of memory CD4+ T cells and cytomegalovirus serostatus (dated by TCRdb to the late 2010s). About the investigation overall: The 35 or so healthy Belgian adults in the cohort included 9 who were CMV seropositive and around 25 who were CMV seronegative. The study sequenced CD4+ memory TCRbeta repertoires of a Belgian cohort with known cytomegalovirus serostatus to replicate a published TCR-based CMV serostatus classifier.

Overall study outcomes, separate from this receptor: Only CD4+CD45RO+ memory cells were sequenced, in contrast to the original study, in which naive and memory CD4+ and CD8+ populations were covered. The results were interpreted as suggesting that the CMV-associated TCR signature is mostly present in the CD4+ memory repertoire. On the Belgian cohort, the classifier built on the original framework reached a median bootstrapped AUC of roughly 0.94, with a 95% CI of 0.76-1.00. CMV serostatus prediction reached a median bootstrapped AUC of about 0.95 with the original framework and 0.85 to 0.91 with a US-trained random forest. Of around 160 previously reported CMV-associated TCRbeta sequences, about 62 appeared in the CD4+ memory repertoires, each in one to five individuals.

The V end loses 2 bases and the J end loses 0 bases, and a stretch of 17 bases separates them. Looking up the germline V gene (reference sequence) yields CDR1 SEHNR and CDR2 FQNEAQ. From cysteine to phenylalanine, the CDR3 is 17 amino acids long. Only the CDR3 DNA stays, 51 bases, in frame from base 1. Sequencing input: memory CD4+ T cells from blood. The origin of this receptor is an adult in good health and CMV-seronegative. The chain links TRBV7-9 with TRBJ2-7, with the D gene possibly TRBD1 or TRBD2, each one fitting 5 bases. DNA sequence: TGTGCCAGCAGCTTATCTGAGGGCAGTGGGACCTCCTACGAGCAGTACTTC. Its translation is CASSLSEGSGTSYEQYF.